The 10 T cell receptor beta chains below all came from one sample that was sequenced in a study of blood T cell repertoires in COVID-19. Measured with immunoSEQ multiplex PCR; TCRdb has only the in-frame clones, and not every one. The repertoire holds approximately 100,000 clones, around 92% seen once, with 3% to 4.5% in the top ten. The material sequenced was peripheral blood. The receptors were sampled from a woman aged 60-75 years with acute or convalescent COVID-19.

The V and J genes are TRBV27 and TRBJ1-6; D gene unclear. Between the trimmed V and J ends, which lost 3 bases and 8 bases, there was a span of 11 bases. Per germline, CDR1 MNHEY and CDR2 SMNVEV (reference sequence). This CDR3 is built from 14 residues. The CDR3 is CASSFLSEDSPLHF. Here the CDR3 DNA reads TGTGCCAGCAGTTTTCTGAGTGAGGATTCACCCCTCCACTTT.

The chain recombines TRBV19 with TRBJ2-7; D is possibly TRBD1 (6 bases). The CDR3 is made up of 15 amino acids. V dropped 4 bases and J dropped 1 base, with 14 bases sitting between them. The V gene's germline CDR1 is LNHDA and CDR2 SQIVND (reference sequence). CDR3 residues: CASSTSGHPSYEQYF. CDR3 nucleotide sequence: TGTGCCAGTAGTACTTCGGGACACCCGTCCTACGAGCAGTACTTC.

The V and J genes are TRBV12-3 or TRBV12-4 and TRBJ1-2, with D unclear. With 5 bases removed from V and 8 bases from J, the gap between germline ends came to 15 bases. The CDR3 covers 13 residues. The CDR3 DNA is TGTGCCAGCAGTCGCCGCGGCGGTGTAGGCTACACCTTC. This gives the protein CASSRRGGVGYTF.

The genes are TRBV19 and TRBJ2-1; weak D call: TRBD2 (5 bases). Deletions cut 6 bases from V and 9 bases from J, with 12 bases between. The CDR3 covers 12 residues. Per the germline V gene, CDR1 is LNHDA and CDR2 is SQIVND (reference sequence). The CDR3, as DNA: TGTGCCAGTAGCGCTGGTGAGGGTGAGCAGTTCTTC. Its protein is CASSAGEGEQFF.

The chain uses TRBV6-6 and TRBJ2-6, with D unresolved. The CDR3 length is 14 residues. Germline V CDR1 and CDR2: MNHNY, SVGAGI (reference sequence). Trimming stripped 0 bases from V and 13 bases from J, with 13 bases between. The CDR3 region has the DNA TGTGCCAGCAGTTACTCCCGTGCGAGAGAGGTCCTGACTTTC. Translation gives CASSYSRAREVLTF.

The CDR3 reads CASSLLAGGLGTGELFF. In nucleotides, the CDR3 is TGTGCCAGCAGTCTTCTAGCGGGAGGGCTGGGCACCGGGGAGCTGTTTTTT. This chain connects TRBV6-6 to TRBJ2-2; TRBD2 matches at 12 bases. The V segment lost 5 bases and the J segment 4 bases; nucleotides outside the gene matches: 8. Germline V gene lookup returns CDR1 MNHNY and CDR2 SVGAGI (reference sequence). The CDR3 extends over 17 amino acids.

This clone was counted once. The gene calls are TRBV2 and TRBJ1-6; TRBD1 agrees at 9 bases. The CDR3 loop spans 15 amino acids. CDR1 is SNHLY and CDR2 is FYNNEI in the germline V gene. The junction had 6 bases not matched to a gene; V was cut back by 6 bases and J by 6 bases. This chain's CDR3 is CASSQGGQGNSPLHF. In nucleotides, the CDR3 is TGTGCCAGCAGCCAAGGGGGACAGGGTAATTCACCCCTCCACTTT.

The genes are TRBV27 and TRBJ1-5; a weak D match, TRBD1 (5 bases). Germline CDR1 is MNHEY and CDR2 is SMNVEV (reference sequence). V lost 4 bases, J lost 9 bases, and 16 bases lay in between. The CDR3 sequence is 14 residues long. In DNA form, the CDR3 reads TGTGCCAGCAGTTACACAGGAGATCTGGGGCCCCAGCATTTT. Residues: CASSYTGDLGPQHF.

The rearrangement uses TRBV30 and TRBJ2-5; TRBD1 matches 7 bases. There are 14 residues in the CDR3. Germline V CDR1 and CDR2: GTSNPN, SVGIG (reference sequence). Unmatched junction bases numbered 7, after V lost 5 bases and J lost 1 base. The CDR3 is CAWERQGLQETQYF. Here the CDR3 DNA reads TGTGCCTGGGAACGACAGGGCCTCCAAGAGACCCAGTACTTC.

The gene calls are TRBV7-9 and TRBJ2-5, with 11 bases matching TRBD2. With 6 bases clipped from V and 6 bases from J, the junction kept 9 bases outside the gene matches. There are 15 residues in the CDR3. The germline V gene has CDR1 SEHNR and CDR2 FQNEAQ (reference sequence). This chain's CDR3 is CASSLTSGTHKTQYF. The CDR3 DNA sequence: TGTGCCAGCAGTCTGACTAGCGGGACTCACAAGACCCAGTACTTC. Using reference TRBV7-9 and TRBJ2-5 for the parts outside the CDR3, the full variable domain is DTGVSQNPRHKITKRGQNVTFRCDPISEHNRLYWYRQTLGQGPEFLTYFQNEAQLEKSRLLSDRFSAERPKGSFSTLEIQRTEQGDSAMYLCASSLTSGTHKTQYFGPGTRLLVL.